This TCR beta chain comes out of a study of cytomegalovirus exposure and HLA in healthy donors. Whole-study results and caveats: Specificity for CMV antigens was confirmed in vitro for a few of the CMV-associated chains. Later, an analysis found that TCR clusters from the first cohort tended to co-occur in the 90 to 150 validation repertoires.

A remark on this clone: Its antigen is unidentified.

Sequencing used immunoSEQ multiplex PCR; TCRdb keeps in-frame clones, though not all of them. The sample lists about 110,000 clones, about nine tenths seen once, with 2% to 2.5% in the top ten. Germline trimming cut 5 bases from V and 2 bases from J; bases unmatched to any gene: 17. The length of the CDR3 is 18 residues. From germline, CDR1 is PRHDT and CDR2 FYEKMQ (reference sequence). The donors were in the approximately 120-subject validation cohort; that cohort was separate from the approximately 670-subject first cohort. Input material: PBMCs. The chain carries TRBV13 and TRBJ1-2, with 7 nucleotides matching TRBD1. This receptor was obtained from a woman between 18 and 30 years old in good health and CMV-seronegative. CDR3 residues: CASSPQDRALRGNYGYTF. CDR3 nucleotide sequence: TGTGCCAGCAGCCCCCAAGACAGGGCTCTACGTGGAAACTATGGCTACACCTTC.